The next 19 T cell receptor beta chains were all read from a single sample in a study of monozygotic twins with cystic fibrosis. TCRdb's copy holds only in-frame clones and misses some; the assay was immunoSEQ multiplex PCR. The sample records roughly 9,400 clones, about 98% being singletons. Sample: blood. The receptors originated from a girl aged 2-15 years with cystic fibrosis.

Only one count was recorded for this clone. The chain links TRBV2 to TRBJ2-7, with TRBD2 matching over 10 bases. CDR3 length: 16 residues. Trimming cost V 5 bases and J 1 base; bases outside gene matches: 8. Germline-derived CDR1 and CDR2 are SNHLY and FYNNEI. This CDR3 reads CASSIKRTSGSYEQYF. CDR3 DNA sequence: TGTGCCAGCAGTATCAAACGGACTAGCGGTTCCTACGAGCAGTACTTC.

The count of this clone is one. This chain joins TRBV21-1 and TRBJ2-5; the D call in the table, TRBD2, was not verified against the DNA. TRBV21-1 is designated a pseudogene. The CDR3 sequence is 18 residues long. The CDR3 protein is CASSKNGPSAGPGETQYF. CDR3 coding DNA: TGTGCCAGCAGCAAAAATGGCCCTAGCGCGGGGCCCGGCGAGACCCAGTACTTC.

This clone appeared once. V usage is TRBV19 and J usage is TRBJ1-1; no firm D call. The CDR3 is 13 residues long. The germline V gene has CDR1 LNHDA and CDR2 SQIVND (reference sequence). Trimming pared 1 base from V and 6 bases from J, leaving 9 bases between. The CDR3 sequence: CASSIGAASEAFF. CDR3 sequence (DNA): TGTGCCAGTAGTATAGGGGCAGCCTCTGAAGCTTTCTTT.

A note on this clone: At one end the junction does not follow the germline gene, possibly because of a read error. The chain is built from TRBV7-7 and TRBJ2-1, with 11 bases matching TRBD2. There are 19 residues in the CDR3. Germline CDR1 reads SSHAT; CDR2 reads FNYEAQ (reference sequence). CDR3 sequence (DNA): TGTGCTAGCAGCTCCCTAGGACTAGCGGGCCATAGCTCCTACAATGAGCAGTTCTTC. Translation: CASSSLGLAGHSSYNEQFF.

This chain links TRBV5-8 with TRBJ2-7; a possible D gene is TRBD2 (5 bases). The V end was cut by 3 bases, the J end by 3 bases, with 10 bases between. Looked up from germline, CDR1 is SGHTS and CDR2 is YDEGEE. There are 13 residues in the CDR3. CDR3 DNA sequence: TGTGCCAGCAGCTCGAGCGGATACTACGAGCAGTACTTC. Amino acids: CASSSSGYYEQYF.

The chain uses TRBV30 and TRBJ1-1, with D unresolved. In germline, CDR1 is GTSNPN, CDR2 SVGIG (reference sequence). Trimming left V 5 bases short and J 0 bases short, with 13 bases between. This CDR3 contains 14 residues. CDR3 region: CAWQKGRVNTEAFF. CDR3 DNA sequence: TGTGCCTGGCAGAAGGGTCGCGTGAACACTGAAGCTTTCTTT.

The CDR3 region has the DNA TGTGCCAGCAGCTTTGGGACTAGCGGGAGCACAGATACGCAGTATTTT. It is translated as CASSFGTSGSTDTQYF. The chain carries TRBV7-2 and TRBJ2-3, with 12 bases lining up with TRBD2. V shed 3 bases, J shed 0 bases, and the junction held 1 base outside the gene matches. The length of the CDR3 is 16 residues. CDR1 is SGHTA and CDR2 is FQGNSA in the germline V gene.

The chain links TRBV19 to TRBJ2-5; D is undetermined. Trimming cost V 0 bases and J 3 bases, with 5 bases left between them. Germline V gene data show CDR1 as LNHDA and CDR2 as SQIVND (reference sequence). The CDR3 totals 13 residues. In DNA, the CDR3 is TGTGCCAGTAGTATAGACGGAGAAGAGACCCAGTACTTC. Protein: CASSIDGEETQYF.

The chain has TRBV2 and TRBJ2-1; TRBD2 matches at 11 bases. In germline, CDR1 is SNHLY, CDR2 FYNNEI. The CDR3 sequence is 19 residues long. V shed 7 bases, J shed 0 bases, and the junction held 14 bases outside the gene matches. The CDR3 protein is CASIPGLAGGVPSYNEQFF. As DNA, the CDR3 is TGTGCCAGCATTCCTGGACTAGCGGGCGGTGTGCCCTCCTACAATGAGCAGTTCTTC.

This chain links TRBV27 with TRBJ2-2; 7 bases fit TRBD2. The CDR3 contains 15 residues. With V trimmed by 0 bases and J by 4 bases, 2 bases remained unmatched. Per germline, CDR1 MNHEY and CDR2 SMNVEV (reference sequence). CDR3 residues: CASSLSGEGTGELFF. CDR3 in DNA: TGTGCCAGCAGTTTATCGGGGGAGGGCACCGGGGAGCTGTTTTTT.

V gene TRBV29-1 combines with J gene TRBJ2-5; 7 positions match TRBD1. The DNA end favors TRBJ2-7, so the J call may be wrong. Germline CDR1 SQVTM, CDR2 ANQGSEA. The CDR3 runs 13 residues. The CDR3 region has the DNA TGCAGCGTCACCGGGACAGCCCTCTACGAGCAGTACTTC. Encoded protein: CSVTGTALYEQYF.

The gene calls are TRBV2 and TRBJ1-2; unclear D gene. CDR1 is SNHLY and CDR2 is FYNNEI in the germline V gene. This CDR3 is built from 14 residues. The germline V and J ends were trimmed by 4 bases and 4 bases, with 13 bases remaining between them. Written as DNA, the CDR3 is TGTGCCAGCAGTGGGCAGCCGTTAGGCTATGGCTACACCTTC. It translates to CASSGQPLGYGYTF.

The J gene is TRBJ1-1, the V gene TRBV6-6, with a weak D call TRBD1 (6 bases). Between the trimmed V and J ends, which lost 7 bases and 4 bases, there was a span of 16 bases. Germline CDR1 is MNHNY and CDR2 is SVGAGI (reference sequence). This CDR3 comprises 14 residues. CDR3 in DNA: TGTGCCAGCACCCTCGGGGGCAGCCTCACTGAAGCTTTCTTT. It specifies CASTLGGSLTEAFF.

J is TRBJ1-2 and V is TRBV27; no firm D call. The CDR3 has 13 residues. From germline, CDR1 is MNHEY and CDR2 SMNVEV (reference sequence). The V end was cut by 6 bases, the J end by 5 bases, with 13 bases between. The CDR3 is CASSRNEAYGYTF. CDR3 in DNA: TGTGCCAGCAGCCGAAATGAGGCATATGGCTACACCTTC.

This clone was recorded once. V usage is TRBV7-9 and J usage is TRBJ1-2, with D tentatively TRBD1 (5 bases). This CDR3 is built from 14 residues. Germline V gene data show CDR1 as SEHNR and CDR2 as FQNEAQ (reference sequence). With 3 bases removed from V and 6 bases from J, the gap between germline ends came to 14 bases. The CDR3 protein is CASSFKTGPDGYTF. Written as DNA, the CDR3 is TGTGCCAGCAGCTTCAAAACAGGCCCGGATGGCTACACCTTC.

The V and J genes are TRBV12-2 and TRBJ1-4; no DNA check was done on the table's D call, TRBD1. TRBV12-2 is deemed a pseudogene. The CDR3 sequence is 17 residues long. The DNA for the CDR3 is TGTGCAAGTCGCTTGAAGGGACAGGGGGCTAATAATGAAAAACTGTTTTTT. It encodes CASRLKGQGANNEKLFF.

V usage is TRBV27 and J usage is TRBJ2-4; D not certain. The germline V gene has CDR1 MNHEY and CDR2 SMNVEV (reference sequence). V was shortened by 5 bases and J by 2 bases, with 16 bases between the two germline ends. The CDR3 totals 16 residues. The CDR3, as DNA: TGTGCCAGCAGTACCAGAGAGATGGGGACCAAAAACATTCAGTACTTC. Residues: CASSTREMGTKNIQYF.

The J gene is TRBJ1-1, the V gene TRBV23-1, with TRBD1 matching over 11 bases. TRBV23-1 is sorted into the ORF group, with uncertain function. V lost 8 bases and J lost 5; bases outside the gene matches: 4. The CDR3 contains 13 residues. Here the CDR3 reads CASVRDRGTEAFF. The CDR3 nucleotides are TGCGCCAGCGTCCGGGACAGGGGGACTGAAGCTTTCTTT.

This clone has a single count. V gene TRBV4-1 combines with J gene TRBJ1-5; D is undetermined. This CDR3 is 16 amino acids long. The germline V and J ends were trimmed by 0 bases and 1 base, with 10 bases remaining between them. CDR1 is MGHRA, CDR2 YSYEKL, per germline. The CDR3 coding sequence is TGCGCCAGCAGCCAAGAGGCCAGACCCAGCAATCAGCCCCAGCATTTT. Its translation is CASSQEARPSNQPQHF.